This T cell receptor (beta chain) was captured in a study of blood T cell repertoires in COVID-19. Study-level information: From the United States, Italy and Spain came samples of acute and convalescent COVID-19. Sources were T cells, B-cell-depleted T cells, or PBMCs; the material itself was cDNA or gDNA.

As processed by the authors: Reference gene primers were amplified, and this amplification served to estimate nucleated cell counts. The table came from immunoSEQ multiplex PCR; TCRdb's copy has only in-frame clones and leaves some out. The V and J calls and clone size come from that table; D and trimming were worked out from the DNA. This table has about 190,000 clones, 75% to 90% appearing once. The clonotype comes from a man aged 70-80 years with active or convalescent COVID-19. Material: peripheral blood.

CDR3 coding DNA: TGTGCCAGCAGCCCGCAACCGCCCGGAGATGAGCAGTTCTTC. This gives the protein CASSPQPPGDEQFF. The V call is TRBV6-5, the J call TRBJ2-1; D not certain. Germline values: CDR1 MNHEY, CDR2 SVGAGI. The CDR3 is 14 residues long. V lost 6 bases, J lost 8 bases, and 17 bases lay in between.